This T cell receptor beta chain was obtained from a study of T cell responses to AZD1222 COVID-19 vaccine. Findings and caveats of the study: Reports say nearly half of spike-specific TCRs go after unmutated variant regions.

To note about this clone: Antigen: not known.

The method was immunoSEQ multiplex PCR; TCRdb's version includes in-frame clones alone and lacks a portion of them. The table has 120,000 or so clones, 80% to 95% seen once. Germline-derived CDR1 and CDR2 are KGHDR and SFDVKD. The CDR3 sequence is 14 residues long. The ends were cut back, 5 bases at V and 5 bases at J, with 11 bases in the middle. Pooled in the analysis were second doses at about 4 or about 12 weeks. V is TRBV24-1 and J is TRBJ2-2; tentatively, D is TRBD1 (5 bases). Sequenced material: peripheral blood, taken 28 days after the second AZD1222 dose. The sequence came from an adult who received the AZD1222 COVID-19 vaccine. The CDR3 loop is CATSGTDRTGELFF. The CDR3 bases are TGTGCCACCAGTGGGACCGACAGAACCGGGGAGCTGTTTTTT.